This passage covers 20 T cell receptor beta chains from one sample sequenced in a study of OX40 agonist ivuxolimab in advanced cancers. Libraries were built with the immunoSEQ multiplex PCR assay. Held by TCRdb, this immuneACCESS table contains in-frame sequences only and omits some clones. Under half of the omission traces to an unresolved V gene where checked; the cause of the rest is unknown. In this sample the table shows tens of thousands of clones, about 88% of which occur a single time. 0.8% to 1% of the sample is in the top ten clones. The specimen comprised CD4+ or CD8+ T cells sorted from blood, sampled in a trial of the OX40 agonist ivuxolimab. Receptor source: an adult with an advanced solid tumor such as melanoma, head and neck, liver or kidney cancer.

This clone was recorded a few times. The chain is built from TRBV2 and TRBJ1-3; 7 positions agree with TRBD1. The CDR3 extends over 12 amino acids. The germline V gene has CDR1 SNHLY and CDR2 FYNNEI. The J segment lost 14 bases and the V segment lost 4 bases, leaving 8 bases of the junction unmatched. The CDR3 DNA reads TGTGCCAGCAGTGTGGGAGACAGGGCCGTATATTTT. This gives the protein CASSVGDRAVYF.

V and J are TRBV7-9 and TRBJ1-1; a possible D gene is TRBD1 (6 bases). The V end was cut by 5 bases, the J end by 11 bases, with 18 bases between. Germline V gives CDR1 SEHNR, CDR2 FQNEAQ (reference sequence). The CDR3 length is 13 residues. CDR3 protein: CASSVKTGSRAFF. In nucleotides, the CDR3 is TGTGCCAGCAGCGTAAAAACAGGGTCTCGGGCTTTCTTT.

This chain connects TRBV19 to TRBJ1-6; D is perhaps TRBD1 (5 bases). Germline V gene data show CDR1 as LNHDA and CDR2 as SQIVND (reference sequence). V was pared by 3 bases and J by 6 bases, with 15 bases between. CDR3 length: 16 residues. The CDR3 region is CASSISRDRLNSPLHF. CDR3 coding DNA: TGTGCCAGTAGTATTTCCAGGGACCGGCTTAATTCACCCCTCCACTTT.

The chain links TRBV11-2 to TRBJ1-2; D may be TRBD1 (5 bases). The V end was cut by 7 bases, the J end by 8 bases, with 20 bases between. This CDR3 contains 14 residues. CDR1 is SGHAT and CDR2 is FQNNGV in the germline V gene. The chain's CDR3 is CASTTTRAGQGYTF. The CDR3 nucleotides are TGTGCCAGCACCACCACCCGGGCAGGGCAGGGCTACACCTTC.

This chain uses TRBV18 with TRBJ1-2; 9 bases agree with TRBD1. Unmatched junction bases numbered 4, after V lost 2 bases and J lost 6 bases. The germline V gene has CDR1 KGHSH and CDR2 LQKENI. This CDR3 spans 14 amino acids. The CDR3 sequence: CASSPRQGGHGYTF. The CDR3 nucleotides are TGTGCCAGCTCACCAAGACAGGGGGGCCATGGCTACACCTTC.

This chain connects TRBV27 to TRBJ1-1, with D possibly TRBD1 on 5 matching bases. The CDR3 is 13 amino acids. V was cut by 5 bases and J by 2 bases, with 9 bases left in between. Germline V gene sequence: CDR1 MNHEY, CDR2 SMNVEV (reference sequence). The CDR3 DNA reads TGTGCCAGCAGTCCAGGGATTAACACTGAAGCTTTCTTT. This translates into CASSPGINTEAFF.

The sample holds one count of this clone. The rearrangement links TRBV11-3 to TRBJ2-5; D remains unclear. The CDR3 has 12 amino acids. Deletions cut 0 bases from V and 6 bases from J, with 5 bases between. Germline V gene sequence: CDR1 SGHNT, CDR2 YENEEA. For the CDR3, the DNA is TGTGCCAGCAGCTTAGAAGGCCAGACCCAGTACTTC. Translated, it gives CASSLEGQTQYF.

The chain is built from TRBV18 and TRBJ1-5; TRBD1 agrees at 7 bases. V trimming: 0 bases; J trimming: 4 bases; junction bases outside the gene matches: 6. This CDR3 comprises 16 residues. Looked up from germline, CDR1 is KGHSH and CDR2 is LQKENI. CDR3 sequence: CASSPPNPGGNQPQHF. The DNA for the CDR3 is TGTGCCAGCTCACCACCGAACCCAGGGGGAAATCAGCCCCAGCATTTT. The full variable domain, completed using reference TRBV18 and TRBJ1-5, is NAGVMQNPRHLVRRRGQEARLRCSPMKGHSHVYWYRQLPEEGLKFMVYLQKENIIDESGMPKERFSAEFPKEGPSILRIQQVVRGDSAAYFCASSPPNPGGNQPQHFGDGTRLSIL.

The V call is TRBV28, the J call TRBJ2-7; 9 bases are shared with TRBD1. The length of the CDR3 is 16 residues. V shed 4 bases and J 3 bases; nucleotides not matched to a gene: 10. Germline V gene lookup returns CDR1 MDHEN and CDR2 SYDVKM. In nucleotides, the CDR3 is TGTGCCAGCAGTTCTGAGGGACAGGGACCCAACTACGAGCAGTACTTC. This gives the protein CASSSEGQGPNYEQYF.

CDR3 sequence reads: CASSAYRGTNYGYTF. CDR3 DNA sequence: TGTGCCAGCAGTGCCTACAGGGGGACTAACTATGGCTACACCTTC. This chain joins TRBV6-1 and TRBJ1-2; TRBD1 matches at 8 bases. The ends lost 4 bases at V and 0 bases at J; junction bases unmatched: 4. The CDR3 is made up of 15 amino acids. The germline V gene has CDR1 MNHNS and CDR2 SASEGT.

The CDR3 protein is CASSVRGAHDEQFF. The CDR3 nucleotides are TGTGCCAGCAGTGTCCGGGGGGCGCACGATGAGCAGTTCTTC. The genes are TRBV25-1 and TRBJ2-1; D is possibly TRBD2 (7 bases). The germline V gene encodes CDR1 MGHDK and CDR2 SYGVNS. Trimming shortened V by 4 bases and J by 8 bases, and 15 bases separated the two germline ends. The CDR3 consists of 14 residues.

The chain has TRBV20-1 and TRBJ1-2; D remains unclear. The CDR3 has 11 residues. CDR1 and CDR2 from the germline V gene are DFQATT and SNEGSKA (reference sequence). Trimming took off 1 base at V and 8 bases at J, with 8 bases between the two ends. CDR3 DNA sequence: TGCAGTGCTAGAGGGGTTGGGGGCTACACCTTC. Translation gives CSARGVGGYTF.

The rearrangement joins TRBV5-6 to TRBJ1-2; D unclear. The CDR3 has 14 residues. Germline V gene lookup returns CDR1 SGHDT and CDR2 YYEEEE. The germline V and J ends were trimmed by 2 bases and 2 bases, with 10 bases remaining between them. DNA of the CDR3: TGTGCCAGCAGCTTCCCATGGATAAACTATGGCTACACCTTC. It codes for CASSFPWINYGYTF.

The chain employs TRBV9 and TRBJ1-5, with no clear D. V dropped 5 bases and J dropped 1 base, with 13 bases sitting between them. The CDR3 runs 15 residues. Germline values: CDR1 SGDLS, CDR2 YYNGEE. For the CDR3, the DNA is TGTGCCAGCAGGAGGCGTAGGACCAGCAATCAGCCCCAGCATTTT. Protein sequence: CASRRRRTSNQPQHF.

The V and J genes are TRBV4-2 and TRBJ2-7; 7 bases fit TRBD2. V lost 0 bases and J lost 1; bases outside the gene matches: 12. CDR1 LGHNA and CDR2 YNFKEQ come from the germline V gene. The CDR3 totals 18 residues. CDR3: CASSQDDPWREKSYEQYF. The CDR3 DNA sequence: TGTGCCAGCAGCCAAGACGACCCCTGGCGGGAGAAGTCCTACGAGCAGTACTTC.

The chain has TRBV5-1 and TRBJ1-2; 11 bases map to TRBD1. V trimming: 0 bases; J trimming: 3 bases; junction bases outside the gene matches: 13. The CDR3 totals 19 residues. Per germline, CDR1 SGHRS and CDR2 YFSETQ. CDR3 amino acids: CASSLEGRTGGPMDYGYTF. The DNA of the CDR3 is TGCGCCAGCAGCTTGGAAGGCCGGACAGGGGGCCCCATGGACTATGGCTACACCTTC. Combining the CDR3 with reference TRBV5-1 and TRBJ1-2 gives the whole variable domain KAGVTQTPRYLIKTRGQQVTLSCSPISGHRSVSWYQQTPGQGLQFLFEYFSETQRNKGNFPGRFSGRQFSNSRSEMNVSTLELGDSALYLCASSLEGRTGGPMDYGYTFGSGTRLTVV.

The chain combines TRBV21-1 with TRBJ1-2. TRBV21-1 constitutes a pseudogene. This CDR3 region has 19 residues. CDR3 sequence: CASSTVWWGIGRANYGYTF. The CDR3 DNA is TGTGCCAGCAGCACGGTATGGTGGGGGATAGGGAGGGCTAACTATGGCTACACCTTC.

V gene TRBV7-2 combines with J gene TRBJ1-2, with 8 positions matching TRBD1. Germline CDR1 SGHTA, CDR2 FQGNSA. Trimming at V came to 4 bases and at J to 4 bases, leaving 5 bases not matched to a gene. CDR3 length: 14 residues. This CDR3 is CASSYDRGSYGYTF. The CDR3, as DNA: TGTGCCAGCAGCTACGACAGGGGAAGCTATGGCTACACCTTC.

The chain couples TRBV5-1 to TRBJ2-2; a possible D gene is TRBD1 (6 bases). Between the trimmed V and J ends, which lost 3 bases and 0 bases, there was a span of 9 bases. The CDR3 has 15 amino acids. CDR1 is SGHRS and CDR2 is YFSETQ in the germline V gene. CDR3 region: CASSYRDANTGELFF. CDR3 DNA sequence: TGCGCCAGCAGCTACAGGGACGCGAACACCGGGGAGCTGTTTTTT.

V and J are TRBV5-1 and TRBJ2-1; 7 bases are a match to TRBD1. V shed 1 base and J 0 bases; nucleotides not matched to a gene: 1. Germline V CDR1 and CDR2: SGHRS, YFSETQ. The CDR3 runs 15 residues. This CDR3 is CASSLRDSSYNEQFF. The CDR3, as DNA: TGCGCCAGCAGCTTGCGGGACAGCTCCTACAATGAGCAGTTCTTC. The full variable domain, its missing parts supplied by reference TRBV5-1 and TRBJ2-1, is KAGVTQTPRYLIKTRGQQVTLSCSPISGHRSVSWYQQTPGQGLQFLFEYFSETQRNKGNFPGRFSGRQFSNSRSEMNVSTLELGDSALYLCASSLRDSSYNEQFFGPGTRLTVL.